The 28 T cell receptor beta chains reported below all come from one sample, sequenced in a study of blood T cell repertoires in COVID-19. TCRdb keeps only in-frame clones here, not all; method: immunoSEQ multiplex PCR. In the table there are more than 250,000 clones, about nine tenths of which are singletons. Sequencing used peripheral blood. These receptors came from a man aged 45 to 65 with active or convalescent COVID-19.

The rearrangement links TRBV6-2 or TRBV6-3 to TRBJ2-2; D is possibly TRBD1 (6 bases). The CDR3 is made up of 13 amino acids. The germline V and J ends were trimmed by 3 bases and 13 bases, with 15 bases remaining between them. Germline CDR1 is MNHEY and CDR2 is SVGEGT. CDR3 coding DNA: TGTGCCAGCAGTTATACACAGGGTTGGGGGCTGTTTTTT. The encoded protein is CASSYTQGWGLFF.

The genes are TRBV7-2 and TRBJ1-2; 9 bases match TRBD1. The CDR3 loop spans 16 amino acids. Germline CDR1 is SGHTA and CDR2 is FQGNSA. After removal of 4 bases from V and 6 bases from J, the junction contained 12 bases not matched to a gene. CDR3 region: CASSSYPGTGRDGYTF. In DNA, the CDR3 is TGTGCCAGCAGCTCATACCCCGGGACAGGGAGGGATGGCTACACCTTC.

Written as DNA, the CDR3 is TGTGCCAGCAGCGGTGGCAGAGGGAATTCACCCCTCCACTTT. It is translated as CASSGGRGNSPLHF. This chain connects TRBV6-6 to TRBJ1-6; D remains unclear. Germline CDR1 and CDR2: MNHNY and SVGAGI (reference sequence). Trimming pared 6 bases from V and 7 bases from J, leaving 13 bases between. CDR3 length: 14 amino acids.

The chain links TRBV5-4 to TRBJ1-1, with 8 bases lining up with TRBD1. CDR1 is SGHNT, CDR2 YYREEE, per germline (reference sequence). Unmatched junction bases numbered 5, after V lost 3 bases and J lost 1 base. The CDR3 is made up of 15 amino acids. The CDR3 bases are TGTGCCAGCAGCTCCCAGGACAGGGCGAACACTGAAGCTTTCTTT. This sequence encodes CASSSQDRANTEAFF.

CDR3 nucleotides: TGTGCCAGCAGTTACCCAGGGGGAGGAGAGCAGTACTTC. Translation gives CASSYPGGGEQYF. The chain joins TRBV6-2 or TRBV6-3 to TRBJ2-7; D is perhaps TRBD1 (7 bases). This CDR3 contains 13 residues. Germline V gives CDR1 MNHEY, CDR2 SVGEGT. Trimming removed 2 bases at V and 7 bases at J, with 12 bases between.

This clone came up once. The CDR3 DNA reads TGTGCCAGCAGTAGAACCGGGACAGCCTCTAACTATGGCTACACCTTC. Translation: CASSRTGTASNYGYTF. The V call is TRBV28, the J call TRBJ1-2; 7 bases map to TRBD1. V gave up 5 bases and J gave up 0 bases; unmatched junction bases: 9. Germline assignment: CDR1 MDHEN and CDR2 SYDVKM. This CDR3 region has 16 residues.

CDR3 sequence reads: CASSQGLAGPGTQYF. CDR3 nucleotide sequence: TGTGCCAGCAGCCAGGGACTAGCGGGACCCGGTACGCAGTATTTT. The V and J genes are TRBV6-6 and TRBJ2-3; 13 positions agree with TRBD2. The germline CDR1 and CDR2 sequences are MNHNY and SVGAGI (reference sequence). Trimming cost V 6 bases and J 8 bases; bases outside gene matches: 8. This CDR3 region has 15 residues.

The chain recombines TRBV6-6 with TRBJ1-1, with 7 bases matching TRBD1. V gave up 6 bases and J gave up 8 bases; unmatched junction bases: 12. The CDR3 has 14 amino acids. The germline V gene encodes CDR1 MNHNY and CDR2 SVGAGI (reference sequence). Written as DNA, the CDR3 is TGTGCCAGCAGACCAGACAGGGTTGGCAAGGAAGCTTTCTTT. Amino acids: CASRPDRVGKEAFF.

A few counts support this clone. One end of the junction does not line up with germline, which may come from a read error. V is TRBV2 and J is TRBJ2-3, with D perhaps TRBD1 (7 bases). CDR3 length: 16 amino acids. CDR1 and CDR2 (germline): SNHLY, FYNNEI. In DNA form, the CDR3 reads TGTGCCAGCAGCGAAGGAGGGACAGAATACACAGATACGCAGTATTTT. Its translation is CASSEGGTEYTDTQYF.

This clone was detected once. The V and J genes are TRBV9 and TRBJ2-1; 10 bases line up with TRBD2. The germline V gene has CDR1 SGDLS and CDR2 YYNGEE. With V trimmed by 0 bases and J by 12 bases, 9 bases remained unmatched. This CDR3 spans 15 amino acids. CDR3 nucleotides: TGTGCCAGCAGCGTAGAGCCAGCGGGGGGGCAGGGGCAGTTCTTC. Its translation is CASSVEPAGGQGQFF. Complete variable domain (other parts from reference TRBV9 and TRBJ2-1): DSGVTQTPKHLITATGQRVTLRCSPRSGDLSVYWYQQSLDQGLQFLIQYYNGEERAKGNILERFSAQQFPDLHSELNLSSLELGDSALYFCASSVEPAGGQGQFFGPGTRLTVL.

The chain carries TRBV10-2 and TRBJ1-2; D perhaps matches TRBD1 (5 bases). CDR1 is WSHSY and CDR2 is SAAADI in the germline V gene. The CDR3 is 14 amino acids. Trimming took 2 bases from V and 3 from J, leaving 10 bases between them. The CDR3 nucleotides are TGCGCCAGCAGTGAGGGAGGGGATGACTATGGCTACACCTTC. Its translation: CASSEGGDDYGYTF.

The V call is TRBV2, the J call TRBJ2-5; D ambiguous. V lost 4 bases to trimming and J lost 4 bases, with 13 bases between them. Looked up from germline, CDR1 is SNHLY and CDR2 is FYNNEI. The CDR3 contains 14 residues. The CDR3 coding sequence is TGTGCCAGCAGTGTTAGGCTAGTGGTAGAGACCCAGTACTTC. Encoded protein: CASSVRLVVETQYF.

This rearrangement joins TRBV3-1 (or the pseudogene TRBV3-2) to TRBJ1-3; TRBD1 is a possible D gene (6 bases). The CDR3 has 16 amino acids. V lost 1 base and J 4 bases, leaving 14 bases between the germline ends. Germline lookup yields CDR1 LGHDT and CDR2 YNNKEL (reference sequence). The CDR3 protein is CASSQGVQGSGNTIYF. The CDR3 DNA reads as TGTGCCAGCAGCCAAGGCGTACAGGGTTCGGGAAACACCATATATTTT.

The V gene is TRBV2, the J gene TRBJ1-6; D gene uncertain. CDR3 length: 15 residues. Germline CDR1 reads SNHLY; CDR2 reads FYNNEI. V lost 4 bases and J 0 bases, leaving 7 bases between the germline ends. The CDR3 here is CASSADNSYNSPLHF. CDR3 DNA sequence: TGTGCCAGCAGTGCTGACAACTCCTATAATTCACCCCTCCACTTT.

The chain carries TRBV5-1 and TRBJ2-3; TRBD1 aligns across 8 bases. The CDR3 spans 16 residues. J was trimmed by 5 bases and V by 4 bases; bases with no gene match: 12. Germline CDR1 reads SGHRS; CDR2 reads YFSETQ. Here the CDR3 DNA reads TGCGCCAGCAGCAGGGGAGGACAGGGCGAGGGAGATACGCAGTATTTT. It encodes CASSRGGQGEGDTQYF.

The genes are TRBV9 and TRBJ2-7; D is possibly TRBD1 (5 bases). The CDR3 spans 15 residues. Germline CDR1 and CDR2: SGDLS and YYNGEE. With 0 bases removed from V and 2 bases from J, the gap between germline ends came to 12 bases. The CDR3, as DNA: TGTGCCAGCAGCGTAGGGACAAGTCCCACCTACGAGCAGTACTTC. This translates into CASSVGTSPTYEQYF.

This clone has only a few counts. The chain joins TRBV2 to TRBJ1-2; 8 positions agree with TRBD1. This CDR3 spans 13 amino acids. Germline CDR1 and CDR2: SNHLY and FYNNEI. V was clipped by 2 bases and J by 8 bases; unmatched bases: 4. CDR3 in amino acids: CASSEITGGGYTF. CDR3 DNA: TGTGCCAGCAGTGAAATAACAGGGGGAGGCTACACCTTC.

This clone was observed a handful of times. The chain is built from TRBV5-5 and TRBJ1-1; unclear D gene. CDR1 is SGHKS and CDR2 is YYEKEE in the germline V gene (reference sequence). Trimming took 3 bases from V and 0 from J, leaving 6 bases between them. This CDR3 has 13 residues. In DNA, the CDR3 is TGTGCCAGCAGCTCGCGAGTGAACACTGAAGCTTTCTTT. Its translation: CASSSRVNTEAFF.

This clone was observed a single time. This rearrangement joins TRBV5-1 to TRBJ2-1, with 11 bases that match TRBD2. Germline V gene lookup returns CDR1 SGHRS and CDR2 YFSETQ. The CDR3 spans 15 residues. V was pared by 5 bases and J by 8 bases, with 9 bases of the junction left unmatched. The CDR3 loop is CASRILAGAMDEQFF. The CDR3, as DNA: TGCGCCAGCAGGATACTAGCGGGGGCGATGGATGAGCAGTTCTTC.

The V and J genes are TRBV28 and TRBJ1-2; TRBD1 is a possible D gene (6 bases). CDR1 and CDR2 from the germline V gene are MDHEN and SYDVKM. Trimming pared 6 bases from V and 8 bases from J, leaving 10 bases between. CDR3 length: 11 residues. The CDR3 spells CASRGAVGYTF. The CDR3 DNA follows: TGTGCCAGCAGGGGGGCAGTCGGCTACACCTTC.

The genes are TRBV27 and TRBJ1-5, with 8 bases that match TRBD1. V trimming: 6 bases; J trimming: 4 bases; junction bases outside the gene matches: 8. CDR1 is MNHEY, CDR2 SMNVEV, per germline (reference sequence). The CDR3 consists of 15 residues. DNA of the CDR3: TGTGCCAGCAGCAGCGTGACAGGGGCGAATCAGCCCCAGCATTTT. Translating it yields CASSSVTGANQPQHF.

The rearrangement uses TRBV6-6 and TRBJ2-2, with 8 nucleotides matching TRBD2. Germline CDR1 MNHNY, CDR2 SVGAGI (reference sequence). V lost 6 bases to trimming and J lost 8 bases; unmatched junction nucleotides: 11. The CDR3 covers 15 residues. CDR3 nucleotide sequence: TGTGCCAGCAGAGTACTTAGCGGGGCTAAGGGGGAGCTGTTTTTT. Amino acid sequence: CASRVLSGAKGELFF.

This sequence joins TRBV10-3 and TRBJ1-5; TRBD1 matches at 8 bases. V was clipped by 2 bases and J by 5 bases; unmatched bases: 2. Germline assignment: CDR1 ENHRY and CDR2 SYGVKD. The CDR3 spans 14 residues. The chain's CDR3 is CAISETGGDQPQHF. The CDR3 nucleotides read TGTGCCATCAGTGAGACAGGGGGAGATCAGCCCCAGCATTTT.

This chain uses TRBV11-2 with TRBJ1-1; D unclear. The CDR3 runs 13 residues. Germline V gives CDR1 SGHAT, CDR2 FQNNGV. Trimming stripped 2 bases from V and 4 bases from J, with 8 bases between. Here the CDR3 DNA reads TGTGCCAGCAGCTTAAGGCGCGGCACTGAAGCTTTCTTT. Translation: CASSLRRGTEAFF.

With regard to this clone: The CDR3 does not close with the conserved phenylalanine or tryptophan, likely indicating a read error. It is unclear where the CDR3 begins or ends on the DNA, so no DNA is shown, and the CDR3 is as TCRdb lists it. This rearrangement joins TRBV27 to TRBJ2-7; the table assigns TRBD1, which was not confirmed against the DNA. The CDR3 adds up to 11 amino acids, both ends counted. Germline CDR1 is MNHEY and CDR2 is SMNVEV (reference sequence). This CDR3 is CASSSRTGGRI.

This chain uses TRBV10-3 with TRBJ1-4; a possible D gene is TRBD1 (5 bases). V lost 10 bases and J lost 4, with 13 bases in between. This CDR3 is built from 13 residues. Germline-derived CDR1 and CDR2 are ENHRY and SYGVKD. The CDR3 nucleotides read TGTGCCAGTAAGACAGAAAATAATGAAAAACTGTTTTTT. Translation gives CASKTENNEKLFF.

This clone was detected a few times. The V and J genes are TRBV11-2 and TRBJ2-7; 12 bases agree with TRBD2. The length of the CDR3 is 13 residues. Germline V gives CDR1 SGHAT, CDR2 FQNNGV. The V gene end was trimmed by 5 bases and the J gene end by 7 bases; junction bases not matched to a gene: 3. The DNA of the CDR3 is TGTGCCAGCAGCGCCGGGACTAGCGGGGAGCAGTACTTC. Its translation: CASSAGTSGEQYF.

This clone was recorded only once. The chain employs TRBV7-2 and TRBJ2-5; 7 nucleotides match TRBD2. Trimming cost V 7 bases and J 5 bases; bases outside gene matches: 7. The CDR3 sequence is 13 residues long. Germline CDR1 reads SGHTA; CDR2 reads FQGNSA. CDR3 region: CASTRGTFETQYF. The CDR3 DNA reads TGTGCCAGCACGCGGGGGACCTTTGAGACCCAGTACTTC. The full variable domain, with the rest looked up from reference TRBV7-2 and TRBJ2-5, is GAGVSQSPSNKVTEKGKDVELRCDPISGHTALYWYRQSLGQGLEFLIYFQGNSAPDKSGLPSDRFSAERTGGSVSTLTIQRTQQEDSAVYLCASTRGTFETQYFGPGTRLLVL.